A single sample is the source of the 13 T cell receptor beta chains below, sequenced in a study of regulatory dendritic cells for organ transplantation. Libraries were prepared by immunoSEQ multiplex PCR; TCRdb keeps only in-frame clonotypes and omits some of them. The profile shows about 30,000 clones, 85% to 90% of them singletons. The sequenced sample was naive CD4+ T cells from blood. Subset in this sample: CD45RA+ naive T cells. These TCRs come from a human donor in good health.

The chain carries TRBV14 and TRBJ1-1; the D gene is possibly TRBD1 (6 bases). V was shortened by 2 bases and J by 1 base, with 26 bases between the two germline ends. The germline gives CDR1 SGHDN, CDR2 FVKESK. The CDR3 is made up of 20 amino acids. The CDR3 sequence: CASSQQFISGAVGKNTEAFF. The CDR3 DNA is TGTGCCAGCAGCCAACAGTTTATTTCGGGGGCCGTGGGAAAGAACACTGAAGCTTTCTTT.

This clone was picked up a small number of times. This rearrangement joins TRBV6-5 to TRBJ1-6; maybe TRBD1 (5 bases). CDR3 length: 15 amino acids. Germline CDR1 reads MNHEY; CDR2 reads SVGAGI. V lost 2 bases to trimming and J lost 8 bases, with 13 bases between them. The CDR3 nucleotides are TGTGCCAGCAGTTACGTCGACAGTAAGGATTCACCCCTCCACTTT. Amino acids: CASSYVDSKDSPLHF.

This clone was counted a few times. This chain connects TRBV30 to TRBJ1-5; D gene uncertain. The CDR3 has 11 residues. Between the trimmed V and J ends, which lost 5 bases and 6 bases, there was a span of 8 bases. Germline V gene lookup returns CDR1 GTSNPN and CDR2 SVGIG (reference sequence). CDR3 sequence reads: CAWGRSQPQHF. CDR3 DNA: TGTGCCTGGGGGCGCAGTCAGCCCCAGCATTTT. The variable domain in full, completed from reference TRBV30 and TRBJ1-5, reads SQTIHQWPATLVQPVGSPLSLECTVEGTSNPNLYWYRQAAGRGLQLLFYSVGIGQISSEVPQNLSASRPQDRQFILSSKKLLLSDSGFYLCAWGRSQPQHFGDGTRLSIL.

The J gene is TRBJ2-3, the V gene TRBV18; tentatively, D is TRBD2 (5 bases). The germline V and J ends were trimmed by 3 bases and 5 bases, with 9 bases remaining between them. This CDR3 has 13 amino acids. Germline lookup yields CDR1 KGHSH and CDR2 LQKENI. The CDR3 here is CASSPGGRDTQYF. The CDR3 coding sequence is TGTGCCAGCTCACCTGGAGGTAGAGATACGCAGTATTTT.

The J gene is TRBJ1-3, the V gene TRBV9; D remains unclear. The V gene's germline CDR1 is SGDLS and CDR2 YYNGEE. V was clipped by 0 bases and J by 0 bases, with 7 bases between them. CDR3 length: 15 amino acids. The CDR3 spells CASSVEGLSGNTIYF. The CDR3 DNA is TGTGCCAGCAGCGTAGAGGGCCTCTCTGGAAACACCATATATTTT.

J is TRBJ2-1 and V is TRBV10-3, with D perhaps assigned TRBD1 or TRBD2 (5 bases each). The V gene lost 0 bases and the J gene lost 0 bases, with 12 bases spanning the gap. From germline, CDR1 is ENHRY and CDR2 SYGVKD. The CDR3 totals 17 residues. The DNA of the CDR3 is TGTGCCATCAGTGAGTCGGGGGTTAAGGGCTCCTACAATGAGCAGTTCTTC. This sequence encodes CAISESGVKGSYNEQFF.

The chain employs TRBV10-3 and TRBJ1-2; TRBD1 matches 9 bases. V lost 7 bases, J lost 4 bases, and 7 bases stayed unmatched. This CDR3 spans 14 amino acids. The germline CDR1 and CDR2 sequences are ENHRY and SYGVKD. CDR3 coding DNA: TGTGCCATCACCCACAGGGGGCACGGCTATGGCTACACCTTC. The encoded protein is CAITHRGHGYGYTF.

This clone came up once. The chain couples TRBV4-3 to TRBJ1-4, with TRBD1 as a possible D gene (5 bases). From germline, CDR1 is LGHNA and CDR2 YSLEER. The CDR3 loop spans 17 amino acids. V lost 4 bases to trimming and J lost 0 bases, with 15 bases between them. The CDR3 region has the DNA TGCGCCAGCAGCCCTCTTCTGGGGGGGGCAACTAATGAAAAACTGTTTTTT. This codes for CASSPLLGGATNEKLFF.

This rearrangement joins TRBV11-1 to TRBJ1-2; a weak D match, TRBD1 (5 bases). The V gene lost 2 bases and the J gene lost 2 bases, with 9 bases spanning the gap. The CDR3 extends over 14 amino acids. The germline gives CDR1 SGHAT, CDR2 FQDESV (reference sequence). The CDR3 is CASSLNGGNYGYTF. The CDR3 DNA reads as TGTGCCAGCAGCTTAAACGGGGGGAACTATGGCTACACCTTC.

The chain uses TRBV11-2 and TRBJ2-3, with 11 bases lining up with TRBD2. The CDR3 length is 17 residues. After removal of 0 bases from V and 3 bases from J, the junction contained 5 bases not matched to a gene. Germline V gives CDR1 SGHAT, CDR2 FQNNGV. CDR3 amino acids: CASSLEISGRVTDTQYF. In DNA, the CDR3 is TGTGCCAGCAGCTTAGAGATTAGCGGGAGGGTGACAGATACGCAGTATTTT. The full variable domain, with the rest looked up from reference TRBV11-2 and TRBJ2-3, is EAGVAQSPRYKIIEKRQSVAFWCNPISGHATLYWYQQILGQGPKLLIQFQNNGVVDDSQLPKDRFSAERLKGVDSTLKIQPAKLEDSAVYLCASSLEISGRVTDTQYFGPGTRLTVL.

The chain links TRBV14 to TRBJ1-3; D perhaps matches TRBD1 (5 bases). Trimming shortened V by 4 bases and J by 3 bases, and 10 bases separated the two germline ends. Germline CDR1 is SGHDN and CDR2 is FVKESK. The CDR3 runs 14 residues. CDR3 in amino acids: CASSLRGNGNTIYF. CDR3 bases: TGTGCCAGCAGCCTACGGGGGAATGGAAACACCATATATTTT.

The genes are TRBV7-2 and TRBJ1-6, with 8 bases aligning to TRBD1. V shed 5 bases and J 7 bases; nucleotides not matched to a gene: 7. The CDR3 has 15 residues. The germline CDR1 and CDR2 sequences are SGHTA and FQGNSA. The CDR3 is CASSVRQGSNSPLHF. In DNA, the CDR3 is TGTGCCAGCAGCGTTCGACAGGGGAGCAATTCACCCCTCCACTTT.

In its sample, this clone was seen a few times. The chain is built from TRBV29-1 and TRBJ1-1; 9 bases agree with TRBD1. The V gene end was trimmed by 6 bases and the J gene end by 10 bases; junction bases not matched to a gene: 9. CDR1 and CDR2 (germline): SQVTM, ANQGSEA. This CDR3 comprises 12 residues. The DNA of the CDR3 is TGCAGCGTCCGCCATGACAGGGGGATAGCTTTCTTT. This codes for CSVRHDRGIAFF.